The T cell receptor (beta chain) under discussion was sequenced for a study of CD8+ T cells in alopecia areata. Extraction and reverse transcription of RNA yielded cDNA as the sequencing template. TCRdb's copy holds only in-frame clones and misses some; the assay was immunoSEQ multiplex PCR. This table has roughly 200,000 clones, more than 55% appearing once. This sample's treatment: oral pan-JAK inhibitor, 5-10 mg twice daily. There are 15 residues in the CDR3. The ends were cut back, 0 bases at V and 2 bases at J, with 12 bases in the middle. Germline CDR1 and CDR2: SGDLS and YYNGEE. This TCR came from a human donor with alopecia areata. The material was CD4+ T cells sorted from blood, obtained at week 4, from a patient treated with tofacitinib. The genes are TRBV9 and TRBJ2-7, with D possibly TRBD1 on 5 matching bases. The CDR3 nucleotides read TGTGCCAGCAGCGTAGCCCCGACAGAGACCTACGAGCAGTACTTC. Translation: CASSVAPTETYEQYF. The variable domain in full, completed from reference TRBV9 and TRBJ2-7, reads DSGVTQTPKHLITATGQRVTLRCSPRSGDLSVYWYQQSLDQGLQFLIQYYNGEERAKGNILERFSAQQFPDLHSELNLSSLELGDSALYFCASSVAPTETYEQYFGPGTRLTVT.